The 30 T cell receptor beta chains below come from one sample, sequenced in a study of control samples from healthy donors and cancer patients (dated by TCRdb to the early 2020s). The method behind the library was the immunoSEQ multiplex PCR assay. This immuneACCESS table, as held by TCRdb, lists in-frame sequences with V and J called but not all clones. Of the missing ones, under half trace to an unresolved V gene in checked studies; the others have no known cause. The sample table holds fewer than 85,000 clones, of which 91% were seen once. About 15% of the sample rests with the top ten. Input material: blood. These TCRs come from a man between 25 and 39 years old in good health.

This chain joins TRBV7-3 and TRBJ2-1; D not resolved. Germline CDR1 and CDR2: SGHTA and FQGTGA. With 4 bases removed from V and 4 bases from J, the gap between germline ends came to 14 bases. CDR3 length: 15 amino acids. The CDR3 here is CASSSRSSGYNEQFF. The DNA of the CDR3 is TGTGCCAGCAGCTCGCGGTCCAGTGGGTACAATGAGCAGTTCTTC.

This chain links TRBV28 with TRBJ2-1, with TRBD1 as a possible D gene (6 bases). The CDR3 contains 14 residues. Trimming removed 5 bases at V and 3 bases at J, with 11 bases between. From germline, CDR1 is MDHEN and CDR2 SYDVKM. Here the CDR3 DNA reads TGTGCCAGCAGTCGGGACACCCGCTACAATGAGCAGTTCTTC. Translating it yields CASSRDTRYNEQFF.

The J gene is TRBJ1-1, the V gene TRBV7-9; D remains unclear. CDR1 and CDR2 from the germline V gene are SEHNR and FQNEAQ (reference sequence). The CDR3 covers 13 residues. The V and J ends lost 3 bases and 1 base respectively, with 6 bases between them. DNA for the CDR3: TGTGCCAGCAGCTTGAGGGAGAACACTGAAGCTTTCTTT. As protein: CASSLRENTEAFF.

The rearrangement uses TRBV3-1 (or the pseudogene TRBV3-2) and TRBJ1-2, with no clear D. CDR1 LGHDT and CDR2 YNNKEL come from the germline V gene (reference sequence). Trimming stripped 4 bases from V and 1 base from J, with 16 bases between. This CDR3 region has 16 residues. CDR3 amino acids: CASSPTMGFDNYGYTF. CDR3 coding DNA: TGTGCCAGCAGCCCCACAATGGGGTTTGATAACTATGGCTACACCTTC.

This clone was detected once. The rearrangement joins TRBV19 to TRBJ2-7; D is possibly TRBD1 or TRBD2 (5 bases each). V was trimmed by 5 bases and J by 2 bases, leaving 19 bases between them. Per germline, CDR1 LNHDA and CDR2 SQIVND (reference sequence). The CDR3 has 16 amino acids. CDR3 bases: TGTGCCAGTAGTGGGGCCGGAAGGAGGCCGCCCTACGAGCAGTACTTC. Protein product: CASSGAGRRPPYEQYF.

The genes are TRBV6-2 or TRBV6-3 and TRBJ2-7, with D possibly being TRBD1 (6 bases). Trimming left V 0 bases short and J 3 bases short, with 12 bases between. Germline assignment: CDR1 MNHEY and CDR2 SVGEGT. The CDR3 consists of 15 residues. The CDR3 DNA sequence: TGTGCCAGCAGTTACTCGATGGACAGATTCTACGAGCAGTACTTC. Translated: CASSYSMDRFYEQYF.

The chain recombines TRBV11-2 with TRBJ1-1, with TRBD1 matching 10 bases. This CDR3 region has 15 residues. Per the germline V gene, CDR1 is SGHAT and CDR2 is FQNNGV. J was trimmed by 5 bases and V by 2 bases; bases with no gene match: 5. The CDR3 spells CASSLRQGARTEAFF. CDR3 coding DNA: TGTGCCAGCAGCTTAAGACAGGGGGCGCGTACTGAAGCTTTCTTT.

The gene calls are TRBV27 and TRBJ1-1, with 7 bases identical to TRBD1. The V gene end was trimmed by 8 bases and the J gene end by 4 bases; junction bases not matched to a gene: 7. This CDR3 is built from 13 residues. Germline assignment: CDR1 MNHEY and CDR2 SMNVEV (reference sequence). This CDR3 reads CASFGTAGTEAFF. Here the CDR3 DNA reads TGTGCCAGCTTTGGGACAGCCGGCACTGAAGCTTTCTTT.

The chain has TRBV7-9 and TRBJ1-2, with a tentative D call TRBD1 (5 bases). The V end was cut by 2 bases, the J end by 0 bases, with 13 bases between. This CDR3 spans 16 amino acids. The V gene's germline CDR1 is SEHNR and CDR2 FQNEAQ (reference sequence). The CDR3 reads CASSLSSKGPNYGYTF. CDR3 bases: TGTGCCAGCAGCTTAAGTAGCAAGGGACCTAACTATGGCTACACCTTC.

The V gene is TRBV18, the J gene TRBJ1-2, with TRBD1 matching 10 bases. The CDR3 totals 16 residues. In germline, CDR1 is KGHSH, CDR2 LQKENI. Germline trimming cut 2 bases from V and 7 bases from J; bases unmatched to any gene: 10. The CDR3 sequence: CASSPRGQGLSSGYTF. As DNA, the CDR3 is TGTGCCAGCTCACCAAGGGGACAGGGGTTATCGAGTGGCTACACCTTC.

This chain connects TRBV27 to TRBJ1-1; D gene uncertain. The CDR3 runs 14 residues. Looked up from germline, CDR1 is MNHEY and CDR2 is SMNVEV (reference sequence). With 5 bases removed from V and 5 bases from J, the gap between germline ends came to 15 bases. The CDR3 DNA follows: TGTGCCAGCAGTCCGTTTATAGGGTGGACTGAAGCTTTCTTT. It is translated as CASSPFIGWTEAFF.

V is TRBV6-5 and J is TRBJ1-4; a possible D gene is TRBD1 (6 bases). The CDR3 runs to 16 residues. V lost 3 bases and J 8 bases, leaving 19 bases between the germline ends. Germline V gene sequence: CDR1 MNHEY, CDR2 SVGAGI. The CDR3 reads CASSYTSRGEVEKLFF. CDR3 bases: TGTGCCAGCAGTTATACGAGCAGGGGAGAGGTGGAAAAACTGTTTTTT.

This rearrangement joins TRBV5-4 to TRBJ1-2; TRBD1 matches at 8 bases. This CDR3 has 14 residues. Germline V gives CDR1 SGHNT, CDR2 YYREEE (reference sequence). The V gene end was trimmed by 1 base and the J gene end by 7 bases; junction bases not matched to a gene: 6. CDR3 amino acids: CASSLWTGKSGYTF. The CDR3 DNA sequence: TGTGCCAGCAGCTTGTGGACAGGGAAGTCTGGCTACACCTTC. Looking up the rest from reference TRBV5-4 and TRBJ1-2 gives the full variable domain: ETGVTQSPTHLIKTRGQQVTLRCSSQSGHNTVSWYQQALGQGPQFIFQYYREEENGRGNFPPRFSGLQFPNYSSELNVNALELDDSALYLCASSLWTGKSGYTFGSGTRLTVV.

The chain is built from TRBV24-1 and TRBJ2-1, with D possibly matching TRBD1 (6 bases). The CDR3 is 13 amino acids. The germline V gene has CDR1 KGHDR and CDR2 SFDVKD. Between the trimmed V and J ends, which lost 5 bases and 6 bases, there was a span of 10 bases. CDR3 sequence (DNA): TGTGCCACCAGTGGGACAGTGCCCAATGAGCAGTTCTTC. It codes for CATSGTVPNEQFF.

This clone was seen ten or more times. The CDR3: CASSLVHPWNYGYTF. CDR3 DNA: TGTGCCAGCAGCTTAGTCCACCCGTGGAACTATGGCTACACCTTC. V and J are TRBV11-2 and TRBJ1-2; D is unclear. CDR1 and CDR2 (germline): SGHAT, FQNNGV. The V gene lost 1 base and the J gene lost 2 bases, with 11 bases spanning the gap. The CDR3 has 15 residues.

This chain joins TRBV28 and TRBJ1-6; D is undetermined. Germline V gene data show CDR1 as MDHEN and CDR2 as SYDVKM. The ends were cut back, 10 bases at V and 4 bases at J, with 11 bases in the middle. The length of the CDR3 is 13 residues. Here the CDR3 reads CAITREYNSPLHF. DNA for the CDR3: TGTGCCATCACAAGAGAGTATAATTCACCCCTCCACTTT.

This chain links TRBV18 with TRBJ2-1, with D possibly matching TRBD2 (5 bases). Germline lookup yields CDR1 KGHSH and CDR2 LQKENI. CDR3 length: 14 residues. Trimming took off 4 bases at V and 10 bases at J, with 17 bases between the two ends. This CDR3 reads CASSHGEPPEEQFF. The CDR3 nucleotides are TGTGCCAGCTCACACGGGGAACCACCAGAAGAGCAGTTCTTC.

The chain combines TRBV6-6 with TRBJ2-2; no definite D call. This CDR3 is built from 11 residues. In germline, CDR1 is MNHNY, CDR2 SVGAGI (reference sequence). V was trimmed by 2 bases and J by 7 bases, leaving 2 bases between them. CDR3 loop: CASSYRGELFF. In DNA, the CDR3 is TGTGCCAGCAGTTACCGCGGGGAGCTGTTTTTT.

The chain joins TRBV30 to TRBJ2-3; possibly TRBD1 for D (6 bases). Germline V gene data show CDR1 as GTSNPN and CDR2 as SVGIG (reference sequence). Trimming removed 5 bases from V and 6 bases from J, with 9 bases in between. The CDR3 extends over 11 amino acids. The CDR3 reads CAWEQGDTQYF. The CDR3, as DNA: TGTGCCTGGGAGCAGGGGGATACGCAGTATTTT.

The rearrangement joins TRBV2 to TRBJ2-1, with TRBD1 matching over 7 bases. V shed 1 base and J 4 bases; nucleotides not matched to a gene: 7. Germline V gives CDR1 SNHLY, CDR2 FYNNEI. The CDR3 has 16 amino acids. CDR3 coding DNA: TGTGCCAGCAGTGAAGACGGACAGGCAATATACAATGAGCAGTTCTTC. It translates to CASSEDGQAIYNEQFF.

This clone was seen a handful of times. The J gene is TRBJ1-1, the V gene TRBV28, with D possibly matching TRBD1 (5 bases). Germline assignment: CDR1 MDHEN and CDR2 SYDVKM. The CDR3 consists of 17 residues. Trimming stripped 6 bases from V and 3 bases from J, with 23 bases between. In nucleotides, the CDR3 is TGTGCCAGCAGAGGGAGACGCCTGGGACGAAGGGACACTGAAGCTTTCTTT. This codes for CASRGRRLGRRDTEAFF.

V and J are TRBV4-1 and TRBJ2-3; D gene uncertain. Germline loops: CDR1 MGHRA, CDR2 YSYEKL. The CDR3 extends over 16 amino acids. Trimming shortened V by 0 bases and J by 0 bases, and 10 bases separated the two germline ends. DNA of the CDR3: TGCGCCAGCAGCCAAGATTTCTCGACTAGCACAGATACGCAGTATTTT. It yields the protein CASSQDFSTSTDTQYF.

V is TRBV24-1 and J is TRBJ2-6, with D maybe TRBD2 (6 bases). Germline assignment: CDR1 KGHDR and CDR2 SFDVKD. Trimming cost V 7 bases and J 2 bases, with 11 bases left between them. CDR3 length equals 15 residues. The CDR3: CATSHGGPGANVLTF. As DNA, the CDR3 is TGTGCCACCAGCCACGGGGGACCTGGGGCCAACGTCCTGACTTTC.

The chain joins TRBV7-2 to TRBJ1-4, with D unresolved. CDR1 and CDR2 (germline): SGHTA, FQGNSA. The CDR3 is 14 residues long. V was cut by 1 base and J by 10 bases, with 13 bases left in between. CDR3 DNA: TGTGCCAGCAGCTTAGGGGCAGGCCAAGGAAAACTGTTTTTT. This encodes CASSLGAGQGKLFF.

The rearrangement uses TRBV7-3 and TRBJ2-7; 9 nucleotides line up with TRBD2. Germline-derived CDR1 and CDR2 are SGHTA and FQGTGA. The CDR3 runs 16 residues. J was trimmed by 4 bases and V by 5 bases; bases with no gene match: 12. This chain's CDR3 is CASSLAGAGGAYEQYF. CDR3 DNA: TGTGCCAGCAGCCTGGCGGGGGCGGGAGGGGCTTACGAGCAGTACTTC.

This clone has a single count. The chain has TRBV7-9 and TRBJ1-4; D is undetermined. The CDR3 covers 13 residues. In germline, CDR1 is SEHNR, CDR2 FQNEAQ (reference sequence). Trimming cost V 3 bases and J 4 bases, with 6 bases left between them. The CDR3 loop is CASSFSVNEKLFF. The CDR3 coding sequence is TGTGCCAGCAGCTTTTCGGTTAATGAAAAACTGTTTTTT. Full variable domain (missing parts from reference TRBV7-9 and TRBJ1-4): DTGVSQNPRHKITKRGQNVTFRCDPISEHNRLYWYRQTLGQGPEFLTYFQNEAQLEKSRLLSDRFSAERPKGSFSTLEIQRTEQGDSAMYLCASSFSVNEKLFFGSGTQLSVL.

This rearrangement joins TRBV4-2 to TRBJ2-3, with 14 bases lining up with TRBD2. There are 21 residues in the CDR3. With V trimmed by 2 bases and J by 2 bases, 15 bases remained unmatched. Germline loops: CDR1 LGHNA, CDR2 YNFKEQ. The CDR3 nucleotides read TGTGCCAGCAGCCAACCGGGACTAGCGGGAGAAAGACCTAATTTCACAGATACGCAGTATTTT. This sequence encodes CASSQPGLAGERPNFTDTQYF.

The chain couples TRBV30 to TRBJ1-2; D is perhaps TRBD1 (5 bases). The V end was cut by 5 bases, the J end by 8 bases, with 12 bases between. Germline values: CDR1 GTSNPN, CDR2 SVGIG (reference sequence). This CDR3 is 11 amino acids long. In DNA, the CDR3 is TGTGCCTGGTCCCGGGGGTCGGGCTACACCTTC. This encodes CAWSRGSGYTF. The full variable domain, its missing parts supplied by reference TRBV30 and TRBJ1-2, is SQTIHQWPATLVQPVGSPLSLECTVEGTSNPNLYWYRQAAGRGLQLLFYSVGIGQISSEVPQNLSASRPQDRQFILSSKKLLLSDSGFYLCAWSRGSGYTFGSGTRLTVV.

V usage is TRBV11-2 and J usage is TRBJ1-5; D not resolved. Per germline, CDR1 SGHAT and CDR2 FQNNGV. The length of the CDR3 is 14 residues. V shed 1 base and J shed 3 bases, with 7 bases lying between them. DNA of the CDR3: TGTGCCAGCAGCTTAGGGGAATTCAATCAGCCCCAGCATTTT. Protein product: CASSLGEFNQPQHF.

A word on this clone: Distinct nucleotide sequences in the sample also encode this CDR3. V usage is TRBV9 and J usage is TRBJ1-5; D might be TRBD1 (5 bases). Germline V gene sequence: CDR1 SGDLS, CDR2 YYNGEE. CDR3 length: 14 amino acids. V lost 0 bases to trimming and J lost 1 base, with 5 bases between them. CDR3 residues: CASSVGGSNQPQHF. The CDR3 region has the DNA TGTGCCAGCAGCGTAGGGGGGAGCAATCAGCCCCAGCATTTT.